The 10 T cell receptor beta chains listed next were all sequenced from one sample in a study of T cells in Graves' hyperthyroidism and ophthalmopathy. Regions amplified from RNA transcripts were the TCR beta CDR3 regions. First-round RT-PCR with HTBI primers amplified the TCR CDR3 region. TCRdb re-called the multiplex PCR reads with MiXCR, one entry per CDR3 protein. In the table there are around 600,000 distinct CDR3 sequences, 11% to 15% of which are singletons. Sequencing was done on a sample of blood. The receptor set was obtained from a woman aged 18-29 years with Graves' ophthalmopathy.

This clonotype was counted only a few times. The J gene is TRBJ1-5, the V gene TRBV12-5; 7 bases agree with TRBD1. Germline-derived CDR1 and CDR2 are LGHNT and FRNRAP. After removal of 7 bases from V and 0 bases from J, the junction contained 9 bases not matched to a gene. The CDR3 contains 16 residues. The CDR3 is CASVPGTDHSNQPQHF. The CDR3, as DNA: TGTGCTAGTGTTCCCGGGACAGATCATAGCAATCAGCCCCAGCATTTT.

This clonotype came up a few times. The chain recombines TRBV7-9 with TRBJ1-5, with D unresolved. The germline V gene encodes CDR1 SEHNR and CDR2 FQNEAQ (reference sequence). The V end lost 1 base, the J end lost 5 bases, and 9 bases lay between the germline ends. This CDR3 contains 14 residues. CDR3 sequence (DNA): TGTGCCAGCAGCTTAGACAGCCAATATCAGCCCCAGCATTTT. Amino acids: CASSLDSQYQPQHF. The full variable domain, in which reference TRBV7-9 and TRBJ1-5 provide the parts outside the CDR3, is DTGVSQNPRHKITKRGQNVTFRCDPISEHNRLYWYRQTLGQGPEFLTYFQNEAQLEKSRLLSDRFSAERPKGSFSTLEIQRTEQGDSAMYLCASSLDSQYQPQHFGDGTRLSIL.

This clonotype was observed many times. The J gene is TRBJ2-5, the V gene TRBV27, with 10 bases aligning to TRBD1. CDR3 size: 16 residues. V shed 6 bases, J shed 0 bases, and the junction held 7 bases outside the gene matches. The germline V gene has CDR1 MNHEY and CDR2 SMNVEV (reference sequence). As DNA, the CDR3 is TGTGCCAGCAGACTGCGACAGGGGGCCTACCAAGAGACCCAGTACTTC. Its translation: CASRLRQGAYQETQYF.

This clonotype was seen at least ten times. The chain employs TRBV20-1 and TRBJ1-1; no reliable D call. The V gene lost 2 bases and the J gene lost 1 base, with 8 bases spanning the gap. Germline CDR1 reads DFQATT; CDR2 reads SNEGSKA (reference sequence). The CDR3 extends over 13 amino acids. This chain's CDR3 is CSARSLPNTEAFF. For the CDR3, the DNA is TGCAGTGCTAGATCACTGCCGAACACTGAAGCTTTCTTT.

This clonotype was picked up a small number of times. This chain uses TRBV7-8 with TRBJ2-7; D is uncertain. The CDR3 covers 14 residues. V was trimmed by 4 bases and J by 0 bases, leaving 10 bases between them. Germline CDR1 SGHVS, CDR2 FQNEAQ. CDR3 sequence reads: CASSSRTISYEQYF. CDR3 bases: TGTGCCAGCAGCTCACGTACTATCTCCTACGAGCAGTACTTC.

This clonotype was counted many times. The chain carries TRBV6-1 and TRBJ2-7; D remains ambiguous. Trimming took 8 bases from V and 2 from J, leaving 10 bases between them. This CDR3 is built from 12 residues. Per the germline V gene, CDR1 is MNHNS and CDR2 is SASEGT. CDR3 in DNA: TGTGCCAGCGGTCCGGCAGCCTACGAGCAGTACTTC. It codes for CASGPAAYEQYF.

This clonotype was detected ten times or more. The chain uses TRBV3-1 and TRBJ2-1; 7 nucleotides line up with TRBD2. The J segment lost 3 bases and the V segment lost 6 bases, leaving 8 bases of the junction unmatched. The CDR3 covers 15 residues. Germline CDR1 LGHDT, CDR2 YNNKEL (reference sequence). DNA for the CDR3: TGTGCCAGCAGTAGCTCCTCTAGCGGCTACAATGAGCAGTTCTTC. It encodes CASSSSSSGYNEQFF.

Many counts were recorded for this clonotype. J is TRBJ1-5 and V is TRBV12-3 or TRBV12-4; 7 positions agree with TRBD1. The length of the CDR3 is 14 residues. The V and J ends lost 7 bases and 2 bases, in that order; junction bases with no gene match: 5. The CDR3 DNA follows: TGTGCCAGCAACCAACAGGGGCGCAATCAGCCCCAGCATTTT. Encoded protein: CASNQQGRNQPQHF.

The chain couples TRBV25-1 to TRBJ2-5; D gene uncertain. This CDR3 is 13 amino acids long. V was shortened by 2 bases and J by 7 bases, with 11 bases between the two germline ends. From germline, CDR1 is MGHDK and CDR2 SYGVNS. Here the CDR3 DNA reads TGTGCCAGCAGTGAAGGTGTGGTGAGGACCCAGTACTTC. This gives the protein CASSEGVVRTQYF.

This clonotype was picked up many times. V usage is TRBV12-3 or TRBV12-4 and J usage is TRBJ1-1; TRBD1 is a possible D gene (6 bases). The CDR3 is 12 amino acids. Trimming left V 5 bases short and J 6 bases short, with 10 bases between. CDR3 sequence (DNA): TGTGCCAGCAGTATCTCAGGGGCTGAAGCTTTCTTT. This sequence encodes CASSISGAEAFF.